This record looks at one T cell receptor (beta chain) sequence and its context. Its antigen is unidentified. The data were produced by immunoSEQ multiplex PCR, yet TCRdb's version contains in-frame clones alone and is incomplete. The data show about 2.4 million clones, approximately 93% seen once. The sample originates from a study of shared clonotypes between healthy human individuals. Study at large: Every donor yielded three CD4 naive, three CD4 memory, two CD8 naive and one CD8 memory plate.

Trimming pared 6 bases from V and 0 bases from J, leaving 12 bases between. Germline V gives CDR1 LNHDA, CDR2 SQIVND (reference sequence). The CDR3 length is 16 residues. Whole-study results and caveats: Among a handful of donors, approximately 5% of naive CD4 clonotypes were found in common. Shared clonotypes across all four donors exceeded non-shared ones in generation probability.

The sequence was collected from a young man in good health. Some clones in this sample may be carry-over from other donors' samples. The specimen was naive CD4+ T cells from PBMCs. Subset indicated: CD45RA+ positively selected. This chain connects TRBV19 to TRBJ2-6; D ambiguous. CDR3 loop: CASRDQALSGANVLTF. In DNA, the CDR3 is TGTGCCAGTAGGGACCAGGCTCTCTCTGGGGCCAACGTCCTGACTTTC.